These T cell receptor beta chains were read from a single sample in a study of blood T cell repertoires in COVID-19. Generated by immunoSEQ multiplex PCR, the TCRdb table keeps only in-frame clones and is missing some. The data contain around 300,000 clones, around 89% of them singletons. Sequencing was carried out using peripheral blood. The receptors were gathered from a woman in her forties or fifties with COVID-19, enrolled during active disease. Each CDR3 is given with its conserved first and last residue. The D gene is left open where the match is weak. Some rows have no size entry. The others give once, few or many, or a class for an expanded clone.

j_call d_call clone_size v_call cdr3_nt cdr3_aa
TRBJ2-1 TRBD2 NA TRBV2 TGTGCCAGCAGTCTGGACGGGAGGGCCTACAACAATGAGCAGTTCTTC CASSLDGRAYNNEQFF
TRBJ1-2 TRBD1 NA TRBV19 TGTGCCAGTCGGGACAGGGGGGTCCTCTATGGCTACACCTTC CASRDRGVLYGYTF
TRBJ2-7 NA once TRBV27 TGTGCCAGCAGTTTTGGTAGCGGCTCCTACGAGCAGTACTTC CASSFGSGSYEQYF
TRBJ2-5 TRBD1 NA TRBV5-1 TGCGCCAGCAGCCCTCAGCCGGGACAGGGTACGGAGACCCAGTACTTC CASSPQPGQGTETQYF
TRBJ1-2 NA NA TRBV18 TGTGCCAGCTCCGGAGAACAGGTTAACTATGGCTACACCTTC CASSGEQVNYGYTF
TRBJ2-5 TRBD1 NA TRBV27 TGTGCCAGCAGTTCGGACAGGGAGGTTCAAGAGACCCAGTACTTC CASSSDREVQETQYF
TRBJ1-2 TRBD1 NA TRBV6-5 TGTGCCAGCAGTAAGACAGGGAACTATGGCTACACCTTC CASSKTGNYGYTF
TRBJ2-3 NA NA TRBV2 TGTGCCAGCAGTTCACCGCTAGCGGATACGCAGTATTTT CASSSPLADTQYF
TRBJ1-1 TRBD1 NA TRBV30 TGTGCCTGGATGGACAGGGGAGACACTGAAGCTTTCTTT CAWMDRGDTEAFF
TRBJ2-2 NA NA TRBV30 TGTGCCTGGAACCTACCGAGGAACACCGGGGAGCTGTTTTTT CAWNLPRNTGELFF
TRBJ1-5 TRBD1 NA TRBV27 TGTGCCAGCAGTTTCGGACAGGGATATCGTCAGCCCCAGCATTTT CASSFGQGYRQPQHF
TRBJ1-1 TRBD1 NA TRBV6-5 TGTGCCAGCAAAAAAGGGGACAGGGTGGGTACTGAAGCTTTCTTT CASKKGDRVGTEAFF
TRBJ2-3 TRBD2 NA TRBV11-2 TGTGCCAGCAGCTTAGTAGCTAGCGGGAGGGGAAATACGCAGTATTTT CASSLVASGRGNTQYF
TRBJ1-2 NA NA TRBV4-3 TGCGCCAGCAGCCATCCTGACTCCTATGGCTACACCTTC CASSHPDSYGYTF
TRBJ1-1 NA NA TRBV3-1/TRBV3-2 TGTGCCGTTCGTCGGGGTCCAGGCACTGAAGCTTTCTTT CAVRRGPGTEAFF
TRBJ1-4 NA NA TRBV5-8 TGTGCCAGCAGCTTGGGCCCGACAGGAGTTAATGAAAAACTGTTTTTT CASSLGPTGVNEKLFF
TRBJ2-7 NA NA TRBV5-1 TGCGCCAGCAGCTATGGGACACGCTACGAGCAGTACTTC CASSYGTRYEQYF
TRBJ2-3 NA NA TRBV19 TGTGCCAGTAGCCGACCTGGGCCGAGCACAGATACGCAGTATTTT CASSRPGPSTDTQYF
TRBJ1-3 NA NA TRBV18 TGTGCCAGCTCACCCCTGTCCGGGGACTCTGGAAACACCATATATTTT CASSPLSGDSGNTIYF
TRBJ2-5 TRBD2 once TRBV6-5 TGTGCCAGCAGCCATACTAGCGGGAGTGTAGAGACCCAGTACTTC CASSHTSGSVETQYF
TRBJ1-2 TRBD1 NA TRBV4-3 TGCGCCAGCAGCCGTTCGACAGGGGGCGAGGGTGGCTACACCTTC CASSRSTGGEGGYTF
TRBJ1-2 TRBD1 NA TRBV5-1 TGCGCCAGCAGCATAGACAGGGATTGGTATGGCTACACCTTC CASSIDRDWYGYTF
TRBJ2-3 NA NA TRBV18 TGTGCCAGCTCACCGAGGGTGTCTACCACAGATACGCAGTATTTT CASSPRVSTTDTQYF
TRBJ2-3 TRBD1 NA TRBV30 TGTGCCTGGAGTGTACTGGTAGGGGGCGCAGGGACAGATACGCAGTATTTT CAWSVLVGGAGTDTQYF
TRBJ2-5 NA NA TRBV12-1 TGTGCCAGGATCGAGGGAGCGGGTGAGACCCAGTACTTC CARIEGAGETQYF
TRBJ1-5 NA NA TRBV10-1 TGCGCCAGCAGTGAGGGAGGTAGAACAGGCAATCAGCCCCAGCATTTT CASSEGGRTGNQPQHF
TRBJ2-3 NA NA TRBV5-1 TGCGCCAGCAGTGTACTTTCTAGCACAGATACGCAGTATTTT CASSVLSSTDTQYF
TRBJ2-3 TRBD2 once TRBV19 TGTGCCAGTAGTATAGGAGCGGGATACACAGATACGCAGTATTTT CASSIGAGYTDTQYF
TRBJ1-1 TRBD1 NA TRBV25-1 TGTGCCAGCGGAGAGGGGGCGGGGGCTTTCTTT CASGEGAGAFF
TRBJ1-5 TRBD1 many TRBV18 TGTGCCAGCTCAGCTGACAGGGGCGGGAATCAGCCCCAGCATTTT CASSADRGGNQPQHF
TRBJ2-3 TRBD1 NA TRBV24-1 TGTGCCACCAGTGATGGATCCGGCACAGGGGTGTATACGCAGTATTTT CATSDGSGTGVYTQYF
TRBJ1-4 NA NA TRBV21-1 TGTGCCAGCAGCAAAAGTCCTTACCGGGACAGGGGATACGGTCAGGGAAAACTGTTTTTT CASSKSPYRDRGYGQGKLFF
TRBJ2-3 NA NA TRBV3-1/TRBV3-2 TGTGCCAGCAGCCAAATAACAGAGTGGACAGATACGCAGTATTTT CASSQITEWTDTQYF
TRBJ2-5 TRBD2 NA TRBV3-1/TRBV3-2 TGTGCCAGCAGCCCCCGGACTAGCGGGAAACAAGAGACCCAGTACTTC CASSPRTSGKQETQYF
TRBJ1-2 NA NA TRBV19 TGTGCCAGTAGTGTACAGGGTGCTGCCAACTATGGCTACACCTTC CASSVQGAANYGYTF